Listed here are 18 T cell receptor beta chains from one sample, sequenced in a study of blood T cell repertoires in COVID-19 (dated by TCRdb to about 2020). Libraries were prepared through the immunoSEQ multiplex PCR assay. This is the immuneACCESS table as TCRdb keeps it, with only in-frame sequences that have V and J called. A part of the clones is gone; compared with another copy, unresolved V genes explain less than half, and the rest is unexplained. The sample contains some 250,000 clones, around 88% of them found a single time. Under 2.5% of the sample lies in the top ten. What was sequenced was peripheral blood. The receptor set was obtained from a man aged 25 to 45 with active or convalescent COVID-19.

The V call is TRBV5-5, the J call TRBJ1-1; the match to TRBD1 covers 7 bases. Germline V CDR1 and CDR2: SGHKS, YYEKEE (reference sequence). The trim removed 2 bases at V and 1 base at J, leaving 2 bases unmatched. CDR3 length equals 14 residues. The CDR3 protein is CASSFGTENTEAFF. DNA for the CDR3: TGTGCCAGCAGCTTCGGGACAGAGAACACTGAAGCTTTCTTT.

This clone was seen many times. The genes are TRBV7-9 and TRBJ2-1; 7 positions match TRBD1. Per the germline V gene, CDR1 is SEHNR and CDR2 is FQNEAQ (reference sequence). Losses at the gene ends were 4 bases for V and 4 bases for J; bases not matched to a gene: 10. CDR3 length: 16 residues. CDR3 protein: CASSSEGQLFYNEQFF. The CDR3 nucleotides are TGTGCCAGCAGCTCAGAGGGACAGCTTTTTTACAATGAGCAGTTCTTC.

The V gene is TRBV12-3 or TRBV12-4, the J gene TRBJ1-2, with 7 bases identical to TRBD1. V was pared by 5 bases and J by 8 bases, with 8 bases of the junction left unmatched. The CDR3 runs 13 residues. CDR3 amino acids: CASSPDRDLGYTF. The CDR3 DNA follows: TGTGCCAGCAGTCCCGACAGGGATCTAGGCTACACCTTC.

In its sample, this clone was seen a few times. CDR3 coding DNA: TGTGCCAGCAGTTACGACAGTTCGAACACCGGGGAGCTGTTTTTT. Translated: CASSYDSSNTGELFF. The J gene is TRBJ2-2, the V gene TRBV6-2 or TRBV6-3; perhaps TRBD1 as D (5 bases). CDR1 and CDR2 from the germline V gene are MNHEY and SVGEGT. This CDR3 region has 15 residues. V was pared by 2 bases and J by 0 bases, with 7 bases between.

CDR3 in amino acids: CATSRGGTGGYNEQFF. In DNA form, the CDR3 reads TGTGCCACCAGCAGAGGAGGGACAGGGGGCTACAATGAGCAGTTCTTC. The chain combines TRBV15 with TRBJ2-1; TRBD1 aligns across 11 bases. V lost 1 base and J lost 3; bases outside the gene matches: 2. The CDR3 is 16 amino acids. The germline gives CDR1 LNHNV, CDR2 YYDKDF (reference sequence).

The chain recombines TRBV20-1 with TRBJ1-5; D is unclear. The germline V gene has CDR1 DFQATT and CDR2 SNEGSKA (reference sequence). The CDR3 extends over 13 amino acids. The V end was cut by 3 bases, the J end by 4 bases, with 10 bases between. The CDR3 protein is CSASPQANQPQHF. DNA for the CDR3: TGCAGTGCTAGTCCGCAGGCGAATCAGCCCCAGCATTTT.

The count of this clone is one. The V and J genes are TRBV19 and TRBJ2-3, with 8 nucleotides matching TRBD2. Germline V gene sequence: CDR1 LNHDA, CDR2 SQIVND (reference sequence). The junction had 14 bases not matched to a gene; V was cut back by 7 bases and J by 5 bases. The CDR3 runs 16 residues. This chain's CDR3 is CASTGVAGTIGDTQYF. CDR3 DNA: TGTGCCAGTACGGGAGTAGCGGGGACCATTGGAGATACGCAGTATTTT.

CDR3 region: CASSLVGTPATEAFF. The DNA for the CDR3 is TGTGCCAGCAGCTTAGTGGGGACTCCCGCCACTGAAGCTTTCTTT. The chain joins TRBV7-9 to TRBJ1-1; TRBD1 is a possible D gene (5 bases). Germline-derived CDR1 and CDR2 are SEHNR and FQNEAQ (reference sequence). Trimming cost V 1 base and J 4 bases, with 13 bases left between them. The CDR3 sequence is 15 residues long.

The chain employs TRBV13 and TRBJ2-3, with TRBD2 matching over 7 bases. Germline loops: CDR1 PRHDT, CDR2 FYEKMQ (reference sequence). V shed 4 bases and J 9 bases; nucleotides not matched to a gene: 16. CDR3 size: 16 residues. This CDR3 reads CASSSEGAGDQLTQYF. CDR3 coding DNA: TGTGCCAGCAGCTCCGAAGGGGCGGGGGACCAGTTGACGCAGTATTTT.

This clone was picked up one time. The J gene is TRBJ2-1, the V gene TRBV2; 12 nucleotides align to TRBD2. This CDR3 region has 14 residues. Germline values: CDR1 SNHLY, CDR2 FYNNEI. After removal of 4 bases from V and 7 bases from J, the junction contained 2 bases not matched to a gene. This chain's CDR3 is CASSGLAGVNEQFF. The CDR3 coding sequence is TGTGCCAGCAGTGGACTAGCGGGGGTAAATGAGCAGTTCTTC.

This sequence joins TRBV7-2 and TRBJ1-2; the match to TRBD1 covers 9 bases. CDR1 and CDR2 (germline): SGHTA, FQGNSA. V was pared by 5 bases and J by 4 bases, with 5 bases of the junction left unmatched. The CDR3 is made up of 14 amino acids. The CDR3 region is CASSGTGNSYGYTF. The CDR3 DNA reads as TGTGCCAGCAGCGGGACAGGGAATAGCTATGGCTACACCTTC.

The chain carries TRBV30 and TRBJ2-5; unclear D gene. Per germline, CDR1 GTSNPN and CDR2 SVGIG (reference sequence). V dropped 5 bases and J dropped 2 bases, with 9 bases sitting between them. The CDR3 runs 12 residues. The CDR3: CAWETGQETQYF. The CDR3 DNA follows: TGTGCCTGGGAGACTGGGCAAGAGACCCAGTACTTC.

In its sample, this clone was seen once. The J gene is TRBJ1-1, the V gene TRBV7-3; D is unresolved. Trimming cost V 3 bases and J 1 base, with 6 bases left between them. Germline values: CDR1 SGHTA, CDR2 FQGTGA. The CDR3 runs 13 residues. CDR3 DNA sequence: TGTGCCAGCAGCTTTGCAGAGAACACTGAAGCTTTCTTT. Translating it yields CASSFAENTEAFF.

In DNA form, the CDR3 reads TGTGCCAGCAGCGTAGGACAGGGTTTGGGAGCGGGGGCGACCGGGGAGCTGTTTTTT. Protein: CASSVGQGLGAGATGELFF. The rearrangement joins TRBV9 to TRBJ2-2; a weak D match, TRBD2 (8 bases). Trimming removed 0 bases at V and 5 bases at J, with 23 bases between. The CDR3 runs to 19 residues. CDR1 and CDR2 (germline): SGDLS, YYNGEE.

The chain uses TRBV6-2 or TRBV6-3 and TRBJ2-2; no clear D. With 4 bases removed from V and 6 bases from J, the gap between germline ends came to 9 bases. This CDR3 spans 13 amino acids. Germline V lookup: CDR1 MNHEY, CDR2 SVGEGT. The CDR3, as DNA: TGTGCCAGCAGTTTACAGTGGCCCGGGGAGCTGTTTTTT. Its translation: CASSLQWPGELFF.

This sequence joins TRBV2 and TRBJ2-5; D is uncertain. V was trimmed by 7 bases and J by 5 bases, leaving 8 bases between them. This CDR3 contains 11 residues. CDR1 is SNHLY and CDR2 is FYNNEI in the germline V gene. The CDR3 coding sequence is TGTGCCAGCAAAGCATCCGAGACCCAGTACTTC. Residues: CASKASETQYF.

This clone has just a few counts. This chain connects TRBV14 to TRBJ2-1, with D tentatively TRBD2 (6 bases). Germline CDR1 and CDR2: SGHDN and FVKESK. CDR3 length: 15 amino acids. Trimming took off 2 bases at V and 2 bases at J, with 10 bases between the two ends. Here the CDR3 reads CASSQRTTAYNEQFF. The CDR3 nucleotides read TGTGCCAGCAGCCAAAGGACTACCGCCTACAATGAGCAGTTCTTC.

CDR3 amino acids: CASSPVGARNTGELFF. Here the CDR3 DNA reads TGTGCCAGCAGTCCCGTCGGAGCTCGGAACACCGGGGAGCTGTTTTTT. V usage is TRBV2 and J usage is TRBJ2-2; D unclear. The length of the CDR3 is 16 residues. The V end was cut by 5 bases, the J end by 1 base, with 14 bases between. Per germline, CDR1 SNHLY and CDR2 FYNNEI.